This T cell receptor beta chain appears in the sequencing data of a study of monozygotic twins with cystic fibrosis. Germline values: CDR1 LNHDA, CDR2 SQIVND (reference sequence). This CDR3 region has 14 residues. The J segment lost 4 bases and the V segment lost 7 bases, leaving 8 bases of the junction unmatched. As regards this clone: Its matching antigen is unknown.

Generated by immunoSEQ multiplex PCR, the TCRdb table keeps only in-frame clones and is missing some. The table records over 30,000 clones, over 80% of them present only once. Study results and caveats: In this small cohort, shared CDR3 numbers showed no association with age, concordance or disease severity. J usage was most co-twin-similar in 8 of 16 pairs, V in 13.

The chain employs TRBV19 and TRBJ1-1; 8 positions match TRBD1. Specimen: blood. The origin of this receptor is a boy between 2 and 15 years old with cystic fibrosis. The CDR3 sequence: CASTSRTGPTEAFF. The CDR3 coding sequence is TGTGCCAGTACCTCGAGGACAGGGCCCACTGAAGCTTTCTTT.